Listed here are 22 T cell receptor beta chains from one sample, sequenced in a study of response to subunit inactivated influenza vaccine. Each CDR3 protein gets one entry after TCRdb re-called the RT-PCR reads with MiXCR. The sample contains fewer than 700,000 distinct CDR3 sequences, 10% to 15% of which appear only once. Sequences were derived from PBMCs from blood, sampled more than 35 days after vaccination. These receptors originate from a man in his fifties who received an inactivated influenza vaccine.

This clonotype was recorded at least ten times. The chain recombines TRBV29-1 with TRBJ2-2; no definite D call. This CDR3 spans 13 amino acids. V lost 5 bases to trimming and J lost 2 bases, with 9 bases between them. Per the germline V gene, CDR1 is SQVTM and CDR2 is ANQGSEA. The CDR3 DNA is TGCAGCGTTTCCGCTGTAAACACCGGGGAGCTGTTTTTT. It encodes CSVSAVNTGELFF.

This sequence joins TRBV21-1 and TRBJ2-1. TRBV21-1 is designated a pseudogene. This CDR3 has 16 amino acids. DNA for the CDR3: TGTGACAGCAGCAAAGTTTACCCCAGCTCCTACAATGAGCAGTTCTTC. It encodes CDSSKVYPSSYNEQFF.

The chain links TRBV7-3 to TRBJ2-2; 10 bases are a match to TRBD2. V shed 5 bases, J shed 3 bases, and the junction held 12 bases outside the gene matches. Germline lookup yields CDR1 SGHTA and CDR2 FQGTGA. The CDR3 totals 18 residues. CDR3 in amino acids: CASSKLAGPPLDTGELFF. The CDR3, as DNA: TGTGCCAGCAGCAAACTAGCGGGACCGCCTCTCGACACCGGGGAGCTGTTTTTT.

This clonotype appeared a few times. This sequence joins TRBV7-2 and TRBJ2-5, with D uncertain. CDR1 is SGHTA, CDR2 FQGNSA, per germline. CDR3 length equals 13 residues. V was pared by 2 bases and J by 10 bases, with 14 bases between. The CDR3 nucleotides are TGTGCCAGCAGCTTATCGCCCCTGCAGCGCCAGTACTTC. This translates into CASSLSPLQRQYF.

This clonotype showed up many times. This chain uses TRBV9 with TRBJ1-1; 8 bases line up with TRBD1. Unmatched junction bases numbered 3, after V lost 0 bases and J lost 2 bases. There are 15 residues in the CDR3. Germline V gene sequence: CDR1 SGDLS, CDR2 YYNGEE. CDR3 residues: CASSVGGQVNTEAFF. DNA of the CDR3: TGTGCCAGCAGCGTAGGGGGACAGGTAAACACTGAAGCTTTCTTT. Based on the CDR3 plus reference TRBV9 and TRBJ1-1, the full variable domain is DSGVTQTPKHLITATGQRVTLRCSPRSGDLSVYWYQQSLDQGLQFLIQYYNGEERAKGNILERFSAQQFPDLHSELNLSSLELGDSALYFCASSVGGQVNTEAFFGQGTRLTVV.

Ten or more counts support this clonotype. The chain is built from TRBV5-1 and TRBJ2-7, with D hard to call. Trimming removed 0 bases at V and 5 bases at J, with 6 bases between. The CDR3 is 12 amino acids. In germline, CDR1 is SGHRS, CDR2 YFSETQ. CDR3 region: CASSLGGDEQYF. The CDR3 DNA is TGCGCCAGCAGCTTGGGAGGTGACGAGCAGTACTTC.

This clonotype was seen a handful of times. The chain uses TRBV14 and TRBJ2-1, with TRBD2 matching over 14 bases. CDR1 and CDR2 (germline): SGHDN, FVKESK. J was trimmed by 9 bases and V by 4 bases; bases with no gene match: 5. CDR3 length: 15 residues. CDR3 sequence: CASSPRLAGGGEQFF. CDR3 sequence (DNA): TGTGCCAGCAGCCCCCGACTAGCGGGGGGGGGTGAGCAGTTCTTC.

This clonotype was picked up a small number of times. The chain uses TRBV6-5 and TRBJ2-1; D call uncertain. The CDR3 has 14 amino acids. V dropped 3 bases and J dropped 3 bases, with 9 bases sitting between them. Per the germline V gene, CDR1 is MNHEY and CDR2 is SVGAGI. CDR3 sequence reads: CASSYRMVYNEQFF. CDR3 DNA: TGTGCCAGCAGTTATAGGATGGTCTACAATGAGCAGTTCTTC.

This clonotype was counted a few times. This chain uses TRBV7-2 with TRBJ2-6; D is unresolved. Germline V gives CDR1 SGHTA, CDR2 FQGNSA. V was shortened by 1 base and J by 0 bases, with 7 bases between the two germline ends. The CDR3 spans 16 residues. The CDR3 DNA is TGTGCCAGCAGCTTAGACGGATTCTCTGGGGCCAACGTCCTGACTTTC. Its translation is CASSLDGFSGANVLTF.

This clonotype came up a few times. The chain is built from TRBV29-1 and TRBJ2-5, with 9 bases identical to TRBD1. After removal of 7 bases from V and 4 bases from J, the junction contained 16 bases not matched to a gene. The length of the CDR3 is 16 residues. CDR1 is SQVTM, CDR2 ANQGSEA, per germline. The CDR3 reads CSAARGGQGKGETQYF. The CDR3 nucleotides read TGCAGCGCCGCTCGGGGTGGACAGGGGAAAGGAGAGACCCAGTACTTC.

This clonotype was detected a few times. In nucleotides, the CDR3 is TGTGCCAGCAGTTTATTTGGCCGTACGGTTAGCTCCTACAATGAGCAGTTCTTC. Residues: CASSLFGRTVSSYNEQFF. V usage is TRBV28 and J usage is TRBJ2-1; D gene uncertain. V lost 1 base, J lost 0 bases, and 16 bases lay in between. Germline-derived CDR1 and CDR2 are MDHEN and SYDVKM. The CDR3 is 18 residues long.

This clonotype was counted a few times. CDR3 protein: CASRKGHGNQPQHF. CDR3 in DNA: TGTGCCAGCAGAAAGGGACACGGCAATCAGCCCCAGCATTTT. This chain connects TRBV6-2 or TRBV6-3 to TRBJ1-5, with D maybe TRBD1 (6 bases). The CDR3 contains 14 residues. The V gene's germline CDR1 is MNHEY and CDR2 SVGEGT. V lost 6 bases, J lost 2 bases, and 11 bases lay in between.

The chain combines TRBV10-2 with TRBJ2-4; 9 bases match TRBD1. The CDR3 consists of 14 residues. Trimming cost V 10 bases and J 3 bases; bases outside gene matches: 7. Germline V gene lookup returns CDR1 WSHSY and CDR2 SAAADI. CDR3 nucleotides: TGCGCCACCTGGACAGGGGTGGGCAAAAACATTCAGTACTTC. It encodes CATWTGVGKNIQYF.

This clonotype was counted between two and nine times. This chain joins TRBV6-1 and TRBJ2-3; D possibly corresponds to TRBD1 (6 bases). Germline V CDR1 and CDR2: MNHNS, SASEGT. This CDR3 is 15 amino acids long. V was pared by 7 bases and J by 2 bases, with 16 bases between. CDR3 nucleotide sequence: TGTGCCAGCATCTCCGGGGACATCTCCACAGATACGCAGTATTTT. This codes for CASISGDISTDTQYF.

The rearrangement links TRBV6-1 to TRBJ1-1; TRBD1 aligns across 10 bases. Germline values: CDR1 MNHNS, CDR2 SASEGT. This CDR3 has 14 amino acids. V gave up 4 bases and J gave up 4 bases; unmatched junction bases: 3. CDR3 loop: CASSGGQGITEAFF. CDR3 nucleotides: TGTGCCAGCAGTGGGGGACAGGGGATCACTGAAGCTTTCTTT.

The rearrangement joins TRBV29-1 to TRBJ2-5; D unclear. Germline CDR1 reads SQVTM; CDR2 reads ANQGSEA. This CDR3 contains 11 residues. The ends were cut back, 1 base at V and 1 base at J, with 1 base in the middle. The CDR3 DNA reads as TGCAGCGTTGAAGTCCAAGAGACCCAGTACTTC. It encodes CSVEVQETQYF.

Written as DNA, the CDR3 is TGCAGTGCTTGGGACCACGTCGGCTTTGGCTACACCTTC. This translates into CSAWDHVGFGYTF. The chain joins TRBV20-1 to TRBJ1-2; D is perhaps TRBD1 (5 bases). The V gene lost 5 bases and the J gene lost 7 bases, with 17 bases spanning the gap. This CDR3 is 13 amino acids long. Per the germline V gene, CDR1 is DFQATT and CDR2 is SNEGSKA (reference sequence).

This clonotype has ten or more counts. The chain combines TRBV29-1 with TRBJ2-5; TRBD2 aligns across 8 bases. The CDR3 contains 12 residues. V shed 7 bases, J shed 1 base, and the junction held 2 bases outside the gene matches. In germline, CDR1 is SQVTM, CDR2 ANQGSEA. The CDR3 loop reads CSGREGQETQYF. The CDR3 DNA reads as TGCAGCGGACGGGAGGGCCAAGAGACCCAGTACTTC.

This clonotype was seen a few times. This rearrangement joins TRBV20-1 to TRBJ2-1; 14 nucleotides agree with TRBD2. The ends lost 4 bases at V and 7 bases at J; junction bases unmatched: 6. The CDR3 runs to 15 residues. Germline CDR1 DFQATT, CDR2 SNEGSKA (reference sequence). The CDR3 nucleotides read TGCAGTGCTACGGGACTAGCGGGAGATGGGAATGAGCAGTTCTTC. Its translation is CSATGLAGDGNEQFF.

As regards this clonotype: Just one base apart from a much larger clone, this may be a read error. V is TRBV10-1 and J is TRBJ2-7, with 8 bases fitting TRBD1. Germline lookup yields CDR1 WNHNN and CDR2 SYGVQD (reference sequence). There are 13 residues in the CDR3. CDR3 protein: CASSGTGLHEQHF. The CDR3 DNA sequence: TGCGCCAGCAGTGGGACAGGGCTCCACGAGCAGCACTTC.

This clonotype was seen more than once but under ten times. The rearrangement uses TRBV7-2 and TRBJ2-3; D is possibly TRBD1 (6 bases). Trimming shortened V by 1 base and J by 3 bases, and 14 bases separated the two germline ends. This CDR3 has 16 amino acids. The germline V gene has CDR1 SGHTA and CDR2 FQGNSA. The CDR3 spells CASSLGLNRETDTQYF. The DNA for the CDR3 is TGTGCCAGCAGCTTAGGGTTGAACAGGGAAACAGATACGCAGTATTTT.

The chain carries TRBV4-2 and TRBJ2-1; a possible D gene is TRBD1 (5 bases). Germline loops: CDR1 LGHNA, CDR2 YNFKEQ. The CDR3 is made up of 15 amino acids. Trimming took off 4 bases at V and 2 bases at J, with 12 bases between the two ends. The CDR3 sequence is CASSPPGRAYNEQFF. DNA of the CDR3: TGTGCCAGCAGCCCGCCTGGCAGGGCCTACAATGAGCAGTTCTTC.